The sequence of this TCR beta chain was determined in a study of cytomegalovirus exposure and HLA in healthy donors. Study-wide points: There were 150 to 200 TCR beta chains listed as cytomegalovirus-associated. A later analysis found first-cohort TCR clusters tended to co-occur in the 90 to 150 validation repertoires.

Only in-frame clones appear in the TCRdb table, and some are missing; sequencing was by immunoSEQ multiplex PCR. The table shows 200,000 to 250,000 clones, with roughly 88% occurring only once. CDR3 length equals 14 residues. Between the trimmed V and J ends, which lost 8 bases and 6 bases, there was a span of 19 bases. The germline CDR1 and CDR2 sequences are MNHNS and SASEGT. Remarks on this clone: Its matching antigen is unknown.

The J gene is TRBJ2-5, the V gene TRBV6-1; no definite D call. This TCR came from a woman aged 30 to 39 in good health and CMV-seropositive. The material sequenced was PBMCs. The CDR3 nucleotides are TGTGCCAGCGTAAAAGACGGCGTCTCTAAGACCCAGTACTTC. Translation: CASVKDGVSKTQYF.